The TCR beta chain under discussion was sequenced for a study of blood T cell repertoires in COVID-19. The overall study: Acute and convalescent COVID-19 specimens originated in the United States, Italy and Spain. PBMCs, B-cell-depleted T cells, or T cells provided the cDNA or gDNA that made up the material.

V lost 6 bases to trimming and J lost 5 bases, with 16 bases between them. Germline V gene lookup returns CDR1 MNHEY and CDR2 SVGAGI. This CDR3 spans 14 amino acids. In the original analysis: Amplified reference gene primers provided the basis for estimating nucleated cell counts. The assay was immunoSEQ multiplex PCR, and TCRdb's table has in-frame clones only and misses some. That table supplies the V and J calls and clone size; D and trimming were determined from the DNA. The sample lists 150,000 to 200,000 clones, about 86% occurring once. The sequencing input was peripheral blood. The chain couples TRBV6-5 to TRBJ2-5; D is perhaps TRBD2 (6 bases). The TCR was taken from a middle-aged man with active or convalescent COVID-19. Here the CDR3 reads CASSLSGRRETQYF. The CDR3 region has the DNA TGTGCCAGCAGCCTTTCGGGGAGGCGGGAGACCCAGTACTTC.